This entry features one T cell receptor beta chain sequence. Its antigen remains unknown. TCR beta CDR3 amplification used RNA transcripts. Second-round multiplex PCR came after first-round RT-PCR with HTBI primers. TCRdb reanalysed the multiplex PCR reads using MiXCR and keeps one entry per CDR3 protein. The data contain hundreds of thousands of distinct CDR3 sequences, about a fifth of them singletons. The CDR3 extends over 15 amino acids. The germline CDR1 and CDR2 sequences are DFQATT and SNEGSKA (reference sequence). J was trimmed by 0 bases and V by 5 bases; bases with no gene match: 10. The data were taken from a study of Graves' ophthalmopathy and Graves' hyperthyroidism. The PBMCs were taken from 10 ml of fresh peripheral blood. General observations from the study: A majority of expanded thyroid clonotypes exceeding 0.001 frequency were likewise present in blood.

The chain is built from TRBV20-1 and TRBJ2-7; 7 positions agree with TRBD1. The sequenced sample was peripheral blood. The TCR originated in a woman aged 18-30 years with stable Graves' hyperthyroidism. Some clones in this sample may be carry-over from other donors' samples. The CDR3 loop is CSADEVDRSSYEQYF. The CDR3 bases are TGCAGTGCTGACGAGGTGGACAGGAGCTCCTACGAGCAGTACTTC.